The 5 T cell receptor beta chains presented below share a single source sample, sequenced in a study of blood T cell repertoires in COVID-19. Some clones are missing from TCRdb's copy, which holds only in-frame ones; the method was immunoSEQ multiplex PCR. The sample has 60,000 to 65,000 clones, more than 75% seen once. Material: peripheral blood. Receptor source: a man between 60 and 70 years old with COVID-19, enrolled during active disease.

This CDR3 is CATTRGTLGYGYTF. Written as DNA, the CDR3 is TGTGCCACCACCAGGGGGACCTTAGGCTATGGCTACACCTTC. The chain has TRBV24-1 and TRBJ1-2; 7 bases align to TRBD1. Per the germline V gene, CDR1 is KGHDR and CDR2 is SFDVKD. V dropped 8 bases and J dropped 4; count of bases not matched to a gene: 9. This CDR3 is 14 amino acids long.

The chain combines TRBV28 with TRBJ2-4; 10 bases are shared with TRBD2. The CDR3 length is 19 residues. V dropped 6 bases and J dropped 7; count of bases not matched to a gene: 21. The germline gives CDR1 MDHEN, CDR2 SYDVKM. CDR3 region: CASSPVASGSKGYWNIQYF. CDR3 sequence (DNA): TGTGCCAGCAGCCCAGTGGCTAGCGGGAGTAAGGGGTATTGGAACATTCAGTACTTC.

This chain connects TRBV19 to TRBJ1-4; 7 nucleotides align to TRBD1. The V segment lost 7 bases and the J segment 5 bases; nucleotides outside the gene matches: 7. The CDR3 has 14 amino acids. Germline CDR1 is LNHDA and CDR2 is SQIVND (reference sequence). The chain's CDR3 is CASTYRGPNEKLFF. The CDR3 nucleotides are TGTGCCAGTACTTACAGGGGCCCCAATGAAAAACTGTTTTTT.

Points on this clone: Other DNA sequences in this sample translate to the same CDR3. V gene TRBV27 combines with J gene TRBJ2-3, with a weak D call TRBD2 (6 bases). V lost 2 bases, J lost 1 base, and 10 bases lay in between. CDR1 and CDR2 from the germline V gene are MNHEY and SMNVEV (reference sequence). This CDR3 has 15 amino acids. The CDR3 loop is CASSLKTSGTDTQYF. DNA for the CDR3: TGTGCCAGCAGTTTAAAGACTAGTGGCACAGATACGCAGTATTTT.

This chain joins TRBV5-1 and TRBJ2-7; D is unresolved. Germline V gene sequence: CDR1 SGHRS, CDR2 YFSETQ. This CDR3 comprises 12 residues. The germline V and J ends were trimmed by 3 bases and 0 bases, with 4 bases remaining between them. The CDR3 reads CASSSLSYEQYF. The CDR3, as DNA: TGCGCCAGCAGCTCCCTCTCCTACGAGCAGTACTTC.